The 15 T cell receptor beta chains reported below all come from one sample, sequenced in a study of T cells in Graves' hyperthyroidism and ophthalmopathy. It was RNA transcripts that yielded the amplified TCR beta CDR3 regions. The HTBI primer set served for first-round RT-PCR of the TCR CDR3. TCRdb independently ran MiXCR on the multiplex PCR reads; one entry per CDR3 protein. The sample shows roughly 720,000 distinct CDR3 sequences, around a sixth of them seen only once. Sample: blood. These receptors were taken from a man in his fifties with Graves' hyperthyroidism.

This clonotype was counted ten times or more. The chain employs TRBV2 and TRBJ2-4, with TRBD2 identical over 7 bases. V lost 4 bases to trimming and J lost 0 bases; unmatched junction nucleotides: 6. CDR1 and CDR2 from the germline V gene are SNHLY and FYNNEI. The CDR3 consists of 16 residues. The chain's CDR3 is CASSAVAGLAKNIQYF. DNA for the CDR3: TGTGCCAGCAGTGCTGTAGCGGGCCTAGCCAAAAACATTCAGTACTTC.

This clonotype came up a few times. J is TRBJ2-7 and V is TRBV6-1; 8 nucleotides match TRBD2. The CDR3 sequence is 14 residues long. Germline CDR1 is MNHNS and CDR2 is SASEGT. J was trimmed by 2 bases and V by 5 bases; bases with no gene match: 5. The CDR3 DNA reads TGTGCCAGCAGTTGGACTAGCCTTGCCTACGAGCAGTACTTC. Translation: CASSWTSLAYEQYF.

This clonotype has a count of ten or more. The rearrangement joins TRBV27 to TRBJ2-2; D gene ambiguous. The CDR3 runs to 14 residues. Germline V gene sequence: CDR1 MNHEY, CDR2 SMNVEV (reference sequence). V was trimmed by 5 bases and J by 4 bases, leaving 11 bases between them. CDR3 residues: CASSTDISTGELFF. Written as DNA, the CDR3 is TGTGCCAGCAGTACAGACATTTCCACCGGGGAGCTGTTTTTT.

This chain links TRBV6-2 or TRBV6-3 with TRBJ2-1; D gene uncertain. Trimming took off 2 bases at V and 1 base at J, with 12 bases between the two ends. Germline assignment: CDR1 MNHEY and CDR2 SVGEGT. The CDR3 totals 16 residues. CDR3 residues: CASSYTAHHSYNEQFF. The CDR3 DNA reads TGTGCCAGCAGTTACACGGCTCATCATTCCTACAATGAGCAGTTCTTC.

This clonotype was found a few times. The CDR3 DNA sequence: TGTGCCAGCAGTGGTCCGAGGGGAAGCCGTGAGCAGTTCTTC. Encoded protein: CASSGPRGSREQFF. The chain uses TRBV25-1 and TRBJ2-1; D tentatively fits TRBD1 or TRBD2 (5 bases each). From germline, CDR1 is MGHDK and CDR2 SYGVNS. Trimming stripped 4 bases from V and 9 bases from J, with 16 bases between. This CDR3 contains 14 residues.

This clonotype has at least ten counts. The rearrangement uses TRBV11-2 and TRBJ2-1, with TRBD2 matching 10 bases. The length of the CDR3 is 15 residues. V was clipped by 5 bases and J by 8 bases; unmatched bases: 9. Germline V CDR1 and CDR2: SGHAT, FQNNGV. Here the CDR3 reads CASSLKTGTSDEQFF. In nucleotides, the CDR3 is TGTGCCAGCAGCCTAAAAACCGGGACTAGCGATGAGCAGTTCTTC.

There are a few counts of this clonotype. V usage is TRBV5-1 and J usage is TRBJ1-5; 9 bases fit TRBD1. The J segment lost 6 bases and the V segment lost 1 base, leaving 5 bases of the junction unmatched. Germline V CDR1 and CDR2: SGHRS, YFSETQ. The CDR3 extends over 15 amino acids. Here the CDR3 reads CASSLTTGGSQPQHF. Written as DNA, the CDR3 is TGCGCCAGCAGCTTGACTACAGGGGGCAGTCAGCCCCAGCATTTT.

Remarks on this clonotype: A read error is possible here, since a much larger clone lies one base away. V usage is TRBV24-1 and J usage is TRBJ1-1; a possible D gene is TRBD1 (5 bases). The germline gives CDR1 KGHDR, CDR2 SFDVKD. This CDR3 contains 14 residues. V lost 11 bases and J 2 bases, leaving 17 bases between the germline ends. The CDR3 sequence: CAIRGGGGNTEAFF. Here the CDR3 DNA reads TGTGCCATACGGGGCGGGGGTGGAAACACTGAAGCTTTCTTT.

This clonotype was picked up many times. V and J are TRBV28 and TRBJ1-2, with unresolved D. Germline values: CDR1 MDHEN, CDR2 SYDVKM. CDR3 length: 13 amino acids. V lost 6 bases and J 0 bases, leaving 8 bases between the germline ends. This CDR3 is CASSRATNYGYTF. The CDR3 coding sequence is TGTGCCAGCAGCCGGGCCACTAACTATGGCTACACCTTC.

The DNA for the CDR3 is TGCGCCAGCAGCTCCATAGGACAGGGAGGAACTGAAGCTTTCTTT. Protein sequence: CASSSIGQGGTEAFF. The chain joins TRBV5-1 to TRBJ1-1, with 8 bases that match TRBD1. The CDR3 covers 15 residues. J lost 5 bases, V lost 3 bases, and 9 bases had no gene match. Germline values: CDR1 SGHRS, CDR2 YFSETQ. The whole variable domain, remainder taken from reference TRBV5-1 and TRBJ1-1, is KAGVTQTPRYLIKTRGQQVTLSCSPISGHRSVSWYQQTPGQGLQFLFEYFSETQRNKGNFPGRFSGRQFSNSRSEMNVSTLELGDSALYLCASSSIGQGGTEAFFGQGTRLTVV.

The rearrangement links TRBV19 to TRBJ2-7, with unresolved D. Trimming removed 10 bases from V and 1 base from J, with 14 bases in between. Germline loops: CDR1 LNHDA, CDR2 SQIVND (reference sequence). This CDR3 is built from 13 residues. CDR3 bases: TGTGCCACCTCAGGACGGATTTCCTACGAGCAGTACTTC. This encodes CATSGRISYEQYF.

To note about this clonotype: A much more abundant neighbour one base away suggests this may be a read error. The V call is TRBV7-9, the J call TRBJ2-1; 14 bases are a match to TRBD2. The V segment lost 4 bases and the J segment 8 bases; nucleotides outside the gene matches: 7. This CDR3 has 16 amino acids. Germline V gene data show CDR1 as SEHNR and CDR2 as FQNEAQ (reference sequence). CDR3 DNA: TGTGCCAGCAGCTCCGGGACTAGCGGGAGTGTCGATGAGCAGTTCTTC. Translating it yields CASSSGTSGSVDEQFF.

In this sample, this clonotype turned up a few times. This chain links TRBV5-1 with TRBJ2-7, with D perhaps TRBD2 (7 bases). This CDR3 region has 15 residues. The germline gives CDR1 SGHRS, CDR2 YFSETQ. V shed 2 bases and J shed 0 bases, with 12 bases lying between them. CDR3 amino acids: CASSFDRTSSYEQYF. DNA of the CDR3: TGCGCCAGCAGCTTTGACAGGACTAGCTCCTACGAGCAGTACTTC.

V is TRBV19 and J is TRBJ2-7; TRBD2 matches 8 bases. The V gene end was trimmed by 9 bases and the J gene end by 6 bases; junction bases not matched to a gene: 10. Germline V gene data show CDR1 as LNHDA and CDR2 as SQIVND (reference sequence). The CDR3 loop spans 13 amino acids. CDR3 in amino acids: CASRSGTLREQYF. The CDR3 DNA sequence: TGTGCCAGCCGTAGCGGGACCTTGCGCGAGCAGTACTTC.

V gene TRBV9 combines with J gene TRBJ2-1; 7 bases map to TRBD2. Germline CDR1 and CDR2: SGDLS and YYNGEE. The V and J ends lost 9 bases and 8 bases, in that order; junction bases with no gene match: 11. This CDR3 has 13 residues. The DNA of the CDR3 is TGTGCCACCTCGGGGCGGGAGTTCCATGAGCAGTTCTTC. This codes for CATSGREFHEQFF.